The following is a T cell receptor (beta chain) sequence with its context. Its matching antigen is unknown. This specimen belongs to a study of shared clonotypes between healthy human individuals. Study in general: Three plates were used per donor for CD4 naive, three for CD4 memory, two for CD8 naive and one for CD8 memory.

The CDR3 is made up of 16 amino acids. V lost 8 bases, J lost 1 base, and 18 bases lay in between. Germline CDR1 is MNHEY and CDR2 is SMNVEV (reference sequence). The protocol was immunoSEQ multiplex PCR, while the TCRdb copy is restricted to in-frame clones and leaves out a portion. The sample consists of 600,000 to 750,000 clones, around 90% of them appearing once. Study results and limitations: When naive CD4 clonotypes were compared across several donors, approximately 4.9% were shared. Despite large depth, sorted-subset datasets appeared incompletely sequenced.

This receptor was taken from a man aged 18 to 29 in good health. Some clones in this sample may be carry-over from other donors' samples. The sample consisted of memory CD8+ T cells from PBMCs. Sample subset: CD45RO+ cells pooled with CCR7-negative TemRA cells. V usage is TRBV27 and J usage is TRBJ1-5, with D unresolved. The CDR3 is CASGPSAGESNQPQHF. In DNA form, the CDR3 reads TGTGCCAGCGGACCCAGCGCAGGCGAGAGCAATCAGCCCCAGCATTTT.